Listed below are T cell receptor beta chains from one sample, sequenced in a study of early T cells in non-severe SARS-CoV-2 infection. MiXCR was run by TCRdb on the 5' RACE reads, yielding one entry per CDR3 protein. The sample gives 70,000 or so distinct CDR3 sequences, 11% of which show up once; around 6.4% is in the top ten. The sequenced sample was whole blood. The receptors were gathered from an adult who was a healthcare worker with PCR-confirmed SARS-CoV-2 infection or an uninfected control (not recorded which). The CDR3 runs from the conserved cysteine through the conserved F or W.

CDR3 length	V gene	J gene	CDR3 protein
12	TRBV7-2	TRBJ1-5	CASSSLLGPQHF
15	TRBV4-2	TRBJ2-2	CASSHRDVRAGELFF
11	TRBV10-1	TRBJ1-5	CASSAPRPQHF
18	TRBV12-3/TRBV12-4	TRBJ2-7	CASSLGRRGLTQDYEQYF
16	TRBV28	TRBJ2-3	CASSSHRDRGTDTQYF
13	TRBV30	TRBJ2-5	CAWETGTYETQYF
14	TRBV27	TRBJ2-2	CASSLYTDSSGLFF
16	TRBV10-3	TRBJ2-7	CAISEPQQGWSYEQYF
15	TRBV7-6	TRBJ2-5	CASSFLKAGVETQYF
13	TRBV30	TRBJ1-2	CAWSGGTNYGYTF
12	TRBV20-1	TRBJ1-1	CSALRQVSEAFF
16	TRBV7-9	TRBJ2-7	CASSPHGTLLPFEQYF
13	TRBV18	TRBJ1-1	CASSVGRSTEAFF
13	TRBV28	TRBJ2-7	CASTRSATNEQYF
14	TRBV5-1	TRBJ2-7	CASSLGDATYEQYF
14	TRBV30	TRBJ2-2	CAWKRVGDTGELFF
16	TRBV12-3/TRBV12-4	TRBJ2-1	CASSYEREGSYNEQFF
15	TRBV3-1	TRBJ2-5	CASRPTSAPQETQYF
13	TRBV28	TRBJ1-1	CASSATGGTEAFF
14	TRBV7-6	TRBJ2-3	CASSIGNRPNTQYF
11	TRBV12-3/TRBV12-4	TRBJ2-1	CASSRRTEQFF
16	TRBV6-6	TRBJ1-1	CASSYSFITGNTEAFF
13	TRBV25-1	TRBJ2-2	CASSEVGVGELFF
14	TRBV12-3/TRBV12-4	TRBJ2-1	CASSRTGRGNEQFF
13	TRBV28	TRBJ1-2	CASGDRPYYGYTF
16	TRBV4-2	TRBJ1-6	CASSHADPTNNSPLHF
12	TRBV6-2/TRBV6-3	TRBJ1-2	CASSYGTTDYTF
14	TRBV20-1	TRBJ2-1	CSARGDRDGNEQFF
15	TRBV28	TRBJ1-3	CASSLRRSPGNTIYF
12	TRBV7-2	TRBJ1-1	CASSQTGLKAFF
19	TRBV10-1	TRBJ2-1	CASIIGREGYLSDYNEQFF
15	TRBV6-6	TRBJ2-1	CASSYTGQGFIEQFF
16	TRBV7-6	TRBJ1-4	CASSLPGVSTNEKLFF
15	TRBV7-8	TRBJ1-5	CASSPEGRSRQPQHF
16	TRBV12-3/TRBV12-4	TRBJ2-3	CASSSTRGPGTDTQYF
16	TRBV4-2	TRBJ2-2	CASSQGGQADTGELFF
12	TRBV28	TRBJ1-3	CASMSPGNTIYF
14	TRBV13	TRBJ2-4	CASSSGTGSNIQYF
17	TRBV12-5	TRBJ2-1	CASGLYLMTSGSYEQFF
13	TRBV11-2	TRBJ2-5	CASSLGTSETQYF
14	TRBV18	TRBJ2-3	CASSLGQSTDTQYF
12	TRBV20-1	TRBJ2-1	CSAYGTRGGLFF
17	TRBV11-2	TRBJ2-7	CASSPQGRGLAVYEQYF
14	TRBV28	TRBJ2-5	CASSFAGGRETQYF
15	TRBV14	TRBJ2-7	CASSQVHRVPYEQYF
15	TRBV7-2	TRBJ2-7	CASSLAAGGSYEQYF
18	TRBV7-9	TRBJ2-3	CASSPIQTSGRGTDTQYF
15	TRBV18	TRBJ1-1	CASSPPAGGLTEAFF
12	TRBV20-1	TRBJ2-3	CSALRGTDTQYF